The 14 T cell receptor beta chains listed next were all sequenced from one sample in a study of response to subunit inactivated influenza vaccine. TCRdb independently ran MiXCR on the RT-PCR reads; one entry per CDR3 protein. The sample shows around 760,000 distinct CDR3 sequences, approximately 13% of them seen only once. Material: PBMCs from blood, obtained 14 days before vaccination. The receptor source for this set is a man between 50 and 59 years old who received an inactivated influenza vaccine.

This chain connects TRBV3-1 to TRBJ1-1; 7 nucleotides line up with TRBD1. There are 15 residues in the CDR3. Germline trimming cut 3 bases from V and 2 bases from J; bases unmatched to any gene: 6. Germline assignment: CDR1 LGHDT and CDR2 YNNKEL (reference sequence). The CDR3 loop is CASSHGQVGNTEAFF. DNA for the CDR3: TGTGCCAGCAGCCACGGACAGGTGGGAAACACTGAAGCTTTCTTT.

The chain couples TRBV12-3 or TRBV12-4 to TRBJ1-3, with D perhaps matching TRBD1 (5 bases). This CDR3 is 12 amino acids long. Trimming cost V 6 bases and J 7 bases, with 10 bases left between them. The CDR3: CASRKTGNTIYF. CDR3 nucleotide sequence: TGTGCCAGCAGGAAAACAGGCAACACCATATATTTT.

This clonotype was recorded many times. The chain has TRBV5-1 and TRBJ2-3; D not resolved. Germline CDR1 SGHRS, CDR2 YFSETQ. The CDR3 totals 13 residues. Deletions cut 2 bases from V and 2 bases from J, with 6 bases between. The CDR3 DNA follows: TGCGCCAGCAGCTTACCCGACACAGATACGCAGTATTTT. Its translation is CASSLPDTDTQYF.

In its sample, this clonotype was seen a few times. The chain employs TRBV7-2 and TRBJ1-1; the D gene is possibly TRBD1 (6 bases). The ends were cut back, 1 base at V and 10 bases at J, with 10 bases in the middle. Germline loops: CDR1 SGHTA, CDR2 FQGNSA. CDR3 length equals 12 residues. This CDR3 reads CASSLGARGAFF. The CDR3 DNA is TGTGCCAGCAGCTTAGGTGCCAGGGGAGCTTTCTTT.

This clonotype was found a few times. The V gene is TRBV4-3, the J gene TRBJ2-5, with D perhaps TRBD1 (6 bases). This CDR3 is built from 18 residues. Trimming cost V 0 bases and J 4 bases, with 21 bases left between them. The germline V gene encodes CDR1 LGHNA and CDR2 YSLEER. CDR3: CASSQDFGNPRGPETQYF. The CDR3 DNA follows: TGCGCCAGCAGCCAAGACTTCGGTAACCCCAGGGGACCAGAGACCCAGTACTTC.

The sample holds a few counts of this clonotype. V gene TRBV10-3 combines with J gene TRBJ2-1; D uncertain. Germline CDR1 and CDR2: ENHRY and SYGVKD. V dropped 3 bases and J dropped 12 bases, with 9 bases sitting between them. The CDR3 has 11 residues. CDR3 amino acids: CAISDLTVQFF. The DNA of the CDR3 is TGTGCCATCAGTGATCTCACGGTGCAGTTCTTC.

Only a few counts were recorded for this clonotype. The J gene is TRBJ1-6, the V gene TRBV7-9, with D perhaps matching TRBD1 (6 bases). Germline CDR1 reads SEHNR; CDR2 reads FQNEAQ (reference sequence). The CDR3 contains 12 residues. Trimming removed 8 bases from V and 10 bases from J, with 12 bases in between. In DNA, the CDR3 is TGTGCCAGCGCCCAGGGGTGGTCACCCCTCCACTTT. This encodes CASAQGWSPLHF.

The table lists this clonotype with a few counts. This chain uses TRBV7-7 with TRBJ2-2; D uncertain. This CDR3 is built from 12 residues. Germline values: CDR1 SSHAT, CDR2 FNYEAQ (reference sequence). Trimming removed 5 bases from V and 7 bases from J, with 8 bases in between. The CDR3 region is CASSPPVGELFF. The DNA for the CDR3 is TGTGCCAGCAGCCCCCCTGTCGGGGAGCTGTTTTTT.

The chain employs TRBV7-9 and TRBJ2-3; 7 nucleotides match TRBD2. Germline assignment: CDR1 SEHNR and CDR2 FQNEAQ (reference sequence). The V and J ends lost 11 bases and 0 bases, in that order; junction bases with no gene match: 8. The length of the CDR3 is 14 residues. CDR3 in DNA: TGTGCCTGCTGGGACTATTTTAGCACAGATACGCAGTATTTT. This codes for CACWDYFSTDTQYF.

The gene calls are TRBV6-1 and TRBJ2-6, with TRBD2 matching over 8 bases. The CDR3 covers 22 residues. The V gene's germline CDR1 is MNHNS and CDR2 SASEGT. V was pared by 11 bases and J by 0 bases, with 27 bases of the junction left unmatched. The CDR3 DNA reads TGTGCCTCGAGCAGGGAGGCAGCGGGGGACGCCTTACTCGCCTCTGGGGCCAACGTCCTGACTTTC. Amino acids: CASSREAAGDALLASGANVLTF.

This chain links TRBV3-1 with TRBJ1-1, with TRBD1 as a possible D gene (6 bases). Looked up from germline, CDR1 is LGHDT and CDR2 is YNNKEL (reference sequence). The CDR3 runs to 14 residues. V was clipped by 1 base and J by 5 bases, with 11 bases between them. CDR3 DNA: TGTGCCAGCAGCCAAGTGGGGGCTAGGACTGAAGCTTTCTTT. It is translated as CASSQVGARTEAFF.

This clonotype was seen only a few times. The rearrangement links TRBV4-3 to TRBJ2-3, with D possibly TRBD1 on 6 matching bases. Deletions cut 0 bases from V and 2 bases from J, with 15 bases between. In germline, CDR1 is LGHNA, CDR2 YSLEER. This CDR3 has 17 residues. CDR3 sequence (DNA): TGCGCCAGCAGCCAAGATCACCGGACAGTGAACACAGATACGCAGTATTTT. Protein product: CASSQDHRTVNTDTQYF.

The V gene is TRBV5-6, the J gene TRBJ2-4, with 7 bases identical to TRBD1. Germline CDR1 is SGHDT and CDR2 is YYEEEE. The CDR3 is 13 residues long. Unmatched junction bases numbered 2, after V lost 5 bases and J lost 3 bases. CDR3 residues: CASSWTGKNIQYF. The DNA of the CDR3 is TGTGCCAGCAGTTGGACAGGCAAAAACATTCAGTACTTC.

The chain carries TRBV29-1 and TRBJ2-7; TRBD2 agrees at 8 bases. The CDR3 totals 15 residues. Germline loops: CDR1 SQVTM, CDR2 ANQGSEA. The ends lost 6 bases at V and 1 base at J; junction bases unmatched: 11. CDR3 DNA sequence: TGCAGCGTGGCCCGGGCCGGCGGGGGGTCCTACGAGCAGTACTTC. Translation: CSVARAGGGSYEQYF.